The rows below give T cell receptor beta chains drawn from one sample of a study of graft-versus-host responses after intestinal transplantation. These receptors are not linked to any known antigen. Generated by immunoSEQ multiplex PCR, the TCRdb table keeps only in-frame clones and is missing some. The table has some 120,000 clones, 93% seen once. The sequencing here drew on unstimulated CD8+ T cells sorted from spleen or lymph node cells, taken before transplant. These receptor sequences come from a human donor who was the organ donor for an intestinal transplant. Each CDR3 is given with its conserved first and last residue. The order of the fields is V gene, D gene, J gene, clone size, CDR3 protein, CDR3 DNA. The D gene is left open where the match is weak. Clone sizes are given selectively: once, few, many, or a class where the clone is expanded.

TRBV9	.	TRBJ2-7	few	CASSVGGVTEQYF	TGTGCCAGCAGCGTAGGGGGGGTTACAGAGCAGTACTTC
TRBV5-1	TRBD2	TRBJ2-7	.	CASSLSGRGPPFNEQYF	TGCGCCAGCAGCTTGAGCGGGAGAGGCCCCCCTTTCAACGAGCAGTACTTC
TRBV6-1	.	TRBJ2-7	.	CASSYTDVPNEQYF	TGTGCCAGCAGCTATACTGACGTCCCGAACGAGCAGTACTTC
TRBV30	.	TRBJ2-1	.	CAWSETPDEQFF	TGTGCCTGGAGTGAAACGCCAGATGAGCAGTTCTTC
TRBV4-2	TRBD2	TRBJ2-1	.	CASSHLTSGTYNEQFF	TGTGCCAGCAGCCACCTGACTAGCGGCACCTACAATGAGCAGTTCTTC
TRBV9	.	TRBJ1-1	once	CASSVGIGMNTEAFF	TGTGCCAGCAGCGTAGGTATAGGCATGAACACTGAAGCTTTCTTT
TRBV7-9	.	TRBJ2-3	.	CASVGGRVSTDTQYF	TGTGCCAGCGTCGGGGGGCGCGTAAGCACAGATACGCAGTATTTT
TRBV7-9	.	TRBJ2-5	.	CASSLVVRGREETQYF	TGTGCCAGCAGCTTAGTCGTTAGGGGGAGAGAAGAGACCCAGTACTTC
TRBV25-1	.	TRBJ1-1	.	CASSKWLGTEAFF	TGTGCCAGCAGTAAGTGGTTGGGCACTGAAGCTTTCTTT
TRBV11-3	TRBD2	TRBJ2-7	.	CASSLDGLAGFYEQYF	TGTGCCAGCAGCTTAGATGGACTAGCGGGATTTTACGAGCAGTACTTC
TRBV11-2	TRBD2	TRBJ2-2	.	CASTGLADGELFF	TGTGCCAGCACCGGACTAGCGGACGGGGAGCTGTTTTTT
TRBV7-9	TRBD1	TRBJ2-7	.	CASSQPPGQWEQTYEQYF	TGTGCCAGCAGCCAACCTCCGGGACAGTGGGAGCAAACCTACGAGCAGTACTTC
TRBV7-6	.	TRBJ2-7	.	CASSLGEAGYEQYF	TGTGCCAGCAGCTTAGGTGAAGCAGGATACGAGCAGTACTTC
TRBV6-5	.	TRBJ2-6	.	CASSYEGGSGANVLTF	TGTGCCAGCAGTTACGAGGGGGGCTCTGGGGCCAACGTCCTGACTTTC
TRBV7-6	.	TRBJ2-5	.	CASSPKGGWGETQYF	TGTGCCAGCAGTCCCAAGGGGGGATGGGGAGAGACCCAGTACTTC
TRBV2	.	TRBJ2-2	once	CASSVGQEGNTGELFF	TGTGCCAGCAGTGTAGGCCAGGAAGGGAACACCGGGGAGCTGTTTTTT
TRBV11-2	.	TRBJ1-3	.	CASSPQGVRGNTIYF	TGTGCCAGCAGCCCCCAGGGAGTACGGGGGAACACCATATATTTT
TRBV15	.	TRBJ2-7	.	CATSRGAHTPYFGEQYF	TGTGCCACCAGCAGAGGGGCTCACACACCGTATTTCGGCGAGCAGTACTTC
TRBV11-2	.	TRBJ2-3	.	CASSSGLYFSTDTQYF	TGTGCCAGCAGCTCGGGACTTTACTTTAGCACAGATACGCAGTATTTT
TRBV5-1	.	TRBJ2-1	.	CASSFRGGLYNEQFF	TGCGCCAGCAGCTTTAGGGGGGGCCTTTACAATGAGCAGTTCTTC
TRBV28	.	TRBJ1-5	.	CASSLLPASYSNQPQHF	TGTGCCAGCAGTTTACTCCCGGCATCATATAGCAATCAGCCCCAGCATTTT
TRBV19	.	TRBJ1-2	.	CASSENSLYYYGYTF	TGTGCCAGTAGTGAAAACAGCTTATACTACTATGGCTACACCTTC
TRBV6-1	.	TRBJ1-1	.	CASSEATGNTEAFF	TGTGCCAGCAGTGAAGCGACAGGGAACACTGAAGCTTTCTTT
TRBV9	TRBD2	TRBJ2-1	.	CASSVRGTSGRGTYNEQFF	TGTGCCAGCAGCGTAAGGGGGACTAGCGGGAGGGGCACCTACAATGAGCAGTTCTTC
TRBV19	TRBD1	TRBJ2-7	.	CASSIYRGNEQYF	TGTGCCAGTAGCATATACAGGGGCAACGAGCAGTACTTC
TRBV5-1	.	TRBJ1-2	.	CASSGWSREIYGYTF	TGCGCCAGCAGCGGATGGTCCCGGGAGATCTATGGCTACACCTTC
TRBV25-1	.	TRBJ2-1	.	CASSEIGGGNEQFF	TGTGCCAGCAGTGAAATAGGGGGGGGCAATGAGCAGTTCTTC
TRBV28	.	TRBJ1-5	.	CASRQDSYNQPQHF	TGTGCCAGCAGACAAGACAGTTACAATCAGCCCCAGCATTTT
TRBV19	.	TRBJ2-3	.	CASSIVGSAADTQYF	TGTGCCAGTAGTATAGTAGGGAGTGCGGCAGATACGCAGTATTTT
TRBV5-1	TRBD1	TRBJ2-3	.	CASSSGQGRSTDTQYF	TGCGCCAGCAGCAGCGGACAGGGTAGGAGCACAGATACGCAGTATTTT
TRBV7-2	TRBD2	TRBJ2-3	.	CASSSHSGRVTDTQYF	TGTGCCAGCAGCTCCCATAGCGGGAGGGTCACAGATACGCAGTATTTT
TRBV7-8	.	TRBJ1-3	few	CASSGNSGNTIYF	TGTGCCAGCAGCGGGAACTCTGGAAACACCATATATTTT
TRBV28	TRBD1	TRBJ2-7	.	CASRPGQGSYEQYF	TGTGCCAGCAGACCCGGACAGGGGTCCTACGAGCAGTACTTC
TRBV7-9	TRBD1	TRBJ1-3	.	CASSLAGTGVLSGNTIYF	TGTGCCAGCAGCTTAGCTGGGACAGGGGTCCTCTCTGGAAACACCATATATTTT
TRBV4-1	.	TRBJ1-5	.	CASSQVTDQPQHF	TGCGCCAGCAGCCAAGTAACAGATCAGCCCCAGCATTTT
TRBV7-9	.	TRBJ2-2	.	CASSLVGGTGELFF	TGTGCCAGCAGCTTAGTTGGTGGCACCGGGGAGCTGTTTTTT
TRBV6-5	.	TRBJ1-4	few	CASSYSIPELVEKLFF	TGTGCCAGCAGTTACTCGATACCCGAATTGGTCGAAAAACTGTTTTTT
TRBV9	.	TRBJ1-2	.	CASSASIAGDGYTF	TGTGCCAGCAGCGCCAGTATTGCGGGAGATGGCTACACCTTC
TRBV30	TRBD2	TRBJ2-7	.	CALSFSGRGDEQYF	TGTGCCTTATCATTTAGCGGGAGAGGCGACGAGCAGTACTTC
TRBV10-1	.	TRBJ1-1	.	CASSDFRGTEAFF	TGCGCCAGCAGTGACTTCCGGGGGACTGAAGCTTTCTTT
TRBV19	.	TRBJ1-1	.	CASAPGRNTEAFF	TGTGCCAGTGCCCCGGGACGGAACACTGAAGCTTTCTTT
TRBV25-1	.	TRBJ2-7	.	CASSVSGFTYEQYF	TGTGCCAGCAGTGTTTCGGGTTTCACCTACGAGCAGTACTTC
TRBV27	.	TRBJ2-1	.	CASSFGLYNEQFF	TGTGCCAGCAGTTTCGGGCTCTACAATGAGCAGTTCTTC
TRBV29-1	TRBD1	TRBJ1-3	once	CSAGQAGGNTIYF	TGCAGCGCTGGACAGGCCGGGGGAAACACCATATATTTT
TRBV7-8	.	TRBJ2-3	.	CASSLLSGLSTDTQYF	TGTGCCAGCAGCCTTCTTAGCGGTCTTAGCACAGATACGCAGTATTTT
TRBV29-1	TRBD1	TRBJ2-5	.	CSVESFGPDRGQETQYF	TGCAGCGTTGAAAGTTTCGGACCTGACAGGGGGCAAGAGACCCAGTACTTC
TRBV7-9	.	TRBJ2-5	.	CASALWGQETQYF	TGTGCCAGCGCGTTATGGGGGCAAGAGACCCAGTACTTC
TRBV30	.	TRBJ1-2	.	CAWSGPGLLLSGYTF	TGTGCCTGGAGTGGCCCGGGACTCCTCCTCTCGGGCTACACCTTC
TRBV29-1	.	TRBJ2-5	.	CSAAAGGPETQYF	TGCAGCGCCGCGGCCGGGGGACCGGAGACCCAGTACTTC